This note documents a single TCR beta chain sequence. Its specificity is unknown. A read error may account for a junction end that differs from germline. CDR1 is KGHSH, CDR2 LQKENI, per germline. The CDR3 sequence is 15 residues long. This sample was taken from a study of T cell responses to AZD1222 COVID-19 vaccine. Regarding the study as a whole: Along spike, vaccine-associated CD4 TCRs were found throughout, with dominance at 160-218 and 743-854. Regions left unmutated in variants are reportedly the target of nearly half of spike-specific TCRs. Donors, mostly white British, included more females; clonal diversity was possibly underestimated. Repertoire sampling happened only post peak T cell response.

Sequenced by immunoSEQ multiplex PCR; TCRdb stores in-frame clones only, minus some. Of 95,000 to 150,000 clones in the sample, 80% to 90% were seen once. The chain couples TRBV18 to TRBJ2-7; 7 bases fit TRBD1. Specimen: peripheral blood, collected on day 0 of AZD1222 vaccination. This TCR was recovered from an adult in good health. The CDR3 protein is CASSPSAGGLYEQYF. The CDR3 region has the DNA TGTGCCAGTTCACCATCGGCAGGGGGTTTGTACGAGCAGTACTTC.